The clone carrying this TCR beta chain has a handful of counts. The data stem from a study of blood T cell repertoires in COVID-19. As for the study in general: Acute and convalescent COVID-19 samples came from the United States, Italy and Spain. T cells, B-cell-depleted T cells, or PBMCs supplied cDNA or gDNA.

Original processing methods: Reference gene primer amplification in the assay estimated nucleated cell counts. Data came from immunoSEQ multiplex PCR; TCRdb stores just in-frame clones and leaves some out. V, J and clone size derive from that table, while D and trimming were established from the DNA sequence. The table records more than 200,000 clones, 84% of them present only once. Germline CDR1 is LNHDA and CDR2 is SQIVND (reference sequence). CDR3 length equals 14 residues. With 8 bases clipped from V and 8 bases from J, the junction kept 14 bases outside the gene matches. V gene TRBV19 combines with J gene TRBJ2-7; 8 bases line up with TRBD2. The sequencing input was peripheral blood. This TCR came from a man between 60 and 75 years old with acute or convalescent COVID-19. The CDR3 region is CASCETGGPSKQYF. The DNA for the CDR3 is TGTGCCAGTTGTGAGACGGGAGGGCCGAGTAAGCAGTACTTC.